This T cell receptor beta chain is drawn from a study of T cell responses to AZD1222 COVID-19 vaccine. Sequencing used immunoSEQ multiplex PCR; TCRdb keeps in-frame clones, though not all of them. The repertoire has some 120,000 clones, about 85% of them found once; the top ten carry about 6.2%. This clone was seen just once. The CDR3 is made up of 12 amino acids. Trimming took 6 bases from V and 9 from J, leaving 9 bases between them. CDR1 and CDR2 (germline): MNHEY, SMNVEV (reference sequence). The receptor was derived from an adult in good health. The specimen was peripheral blood, collected on day 0 of AZD1222 vaccination. The V and J genes are TRBV27 and TRBJ1-6; no firm D call. CDR3 in DNA: TGTGCCAGCAGAGCCGGGGTTTCACCCCTCCACTTT. Its protein product is CASRAGVSPLHF.